The next 6 T cell receptor beta chains were all read from a single sample in a study of T cell responses to AZD1222 COVID-19 vaccine. Assay: immunoSEQ multiplex PCR; the TCRdb copy retains only in-frame clones and omits some. The table has fewer than 110,000 clones, roughly 91% seen once. The starting material was peripheral blood, obtained on day 0 of AZD1222 vaccination. The receptors stem from an adult in good health.

The rearrangement joins TRBV5-1 to TRBJ1-1; TRBD1 is a possible D gene (6 bases). Germline assignment: CDR1 SGHRS and CDR2 YFSETQ. Trimming took off 4 bases at V and 2 bases at J, with 15 bases between the two ends. CDR3 size: 15 residues. CDR3 bases: TGCGCCAGCAGCCAAAGGACAGCCGGCAACACTGAAGCTTTCTTT. Translated, it gives CASSQRTAGNTEAFF.

This rearrangement joins TRBV2 to TRBJ1-5; D uncertain. V was clipped by 5 bases and J by 1 base, with 21 bases between them. The CDR3 contains 18 residues. Germline V gene lookup returns CDR1 SNHLY and CDR2 FYNNEI. This chain's CDR3 is CASSPPSGKAVSNQPQHF. The CDR3 DNA is TGTGCCAGCAGTCCCCCCTCGGGGAAAGCTGTAAGCAATCAGCCCCAGCATTTT. The full variable domain, its missing parts supplied by reference TRBV2 and TRBJ1-5, is EPEVTQTPSHQVTQMGQEVILRCVPISNHLYFYWYRQILGQKVEFLVSFYNNEISEKSEIFDDQFSVERPDGSNFTLKIRSTKLEDSAMYFCASSPPSGKAVSNQPQHFGDGTRLSIL.

The chain has TRBV12-3 or TRBV12-4 and TRBJ1-4; D perhaps matches TRBD1 (5 bases). This CDR3 is built from 12 residues. The V end lost 6 bases, the J end lost 6 bases, and 8 bases lay between the germline ends. The CDR3 region has the DNA TGTGCCAGCAGGGGGGGGGATGAAAAACTGTTTTTT. Its protein is CASRGGDEKLFF.

This chain links TRBV11-2 with TRBJ1-1; D is possibly TRBD1 (6 bases). The ends were cut back, 5 bases at V and 5 bases at J, with 18 bases in the middle. The V gene's germline CDR1 is SGHAT and CDR2 FQNNGV. The CDR3 consists of 15 residues. Here the CDR3 reads CASSLVGGAGTEAFF. For the CDR3, the DNA is TGTGCCAGCAGCCTTGTGGGGGGCGCCGGAACTGAAGCTTTCTTT.

The chain has TRBV2 and TRBJ1-5, with TRBD1 as a possible D gene (5 bases). From germline, CDR1 is SNHLY and CDR2 FYNNEI. V dropped 6 bases and J dropped 4 bases, with 13 bases sitting between them. The CDR3 consists of 14 residues. The CDR3 protein is CASRRRDLNQPQHF. DNA for the CDR3: TGTGCCAGCAGAAGGAGGGACTTAAATCAGCCCCAGCATTTT.

This chain connects TRBV27 to TRBJ2-3; TRBD2 agrees at 11 bases. With V trimmed by 4 bases and J by 5 bases, 11 bases remained unmatched. The V gene's germline CDR1 is MNHEY and CDR2 SMNVEV (reference sequence). The CDR3 spans 17 residues. The CDR3 is CASSSLAGGPLIDTQYF. Written as DNA, the CDR3 is TGTGCCAGCAGTTCCTTAGCGGGAGGGCCGCTGATAGATACGCAGTATTTT.